One and the same sample provided the 30 T cell receptor beta chains below, sequenced in a study of T cell changes during pregnancy in multiple sclerosis. Sequenced by immunoSEQ multiplex PCR; TCRdb stores in-frame clones only, minus some. The table includes over 35,000 clones, 91% detected once. This material consisted of CD4+ T cells from peripheral blood mononuclear cells, taken in the second trimester of pregnancy. Receptors originate from a female donor in good health, enrolled as a control in a pregnancy study.

This chain uses TRBV5-1 with TRBJ2-2; D perhaps matches TRBD2 (6 bases). The germline V gene encodes CDR1 SGHRS and CDR2 YFSETQ. Trimming pared 5 bases from V and 4 bases from J, leaving 15 bases between. The CDR3 totals 15 residues. CDR3 amino acids: CASSNAGPITGELFF. The CDR3 coding sequence is TGCGCCAGCAGTAATGCGGGACCGATCACCGGGGAGCTGTTTTTT.

The CDR3 DNA sequence: TGTGCCAGCTCACCAAATCGACAGGGTATCCAGCCCCAGCATTTT. It specifies CASSPNRQGIQPQHF. This chain links TRBV18 with TRBJ1-5, with TRBD1 matching 7 bases. Trimming at V came to 2 bases and at J to 7 bases, leaving 8 bases not matched to a gene. Germline CDR1 is KGHSH and CDR2 is LQKENI. The CDR3 length is 15 residues.

This chain joins TRBV30 and TRBJ1-4, with TRBD1 matching over 8 bases. The CDR3 is 14 residues long. CDR1 is GTSNPN and CDR2 is SVGIG in the germline V gene (reference sequence). The ends lost 3 bases at V and 7 bases at J; junction bases unmatched: 7. The DNA for the CDR3 is TGTGCCTGGAGCGCGGACAGGGAGGGTGAAAAACTGTTTTTT. Its translation is CAWSADREGEKLFF.

Comment on this clone: Its ends do not fully match the called genes, so a read error is possible. The J gene is TRBJ2-7, the V gene TRBV6-5; maybe TRBD1 (5 bases). The CDR3 sequence is 11 residues long. From germline, CDR1 is MNHEY and CDR2 SVGAGI. The CDR3 DNA is TGTGCCAGCAGTTACGGGGCAAGGTCCCACTTC. Translation gives CASSYGARSHF.

The V gene is TRBV19, the J gene TRBJ1-6, with 10 bases aligning to TRBD1. The CDR3 has 15 amino acids. V gave up 8 bases and J gave up 8 bases; unmatched junction bases: 9. Germline V gene sequence: CDR1 LNHDA, CDR2 SQIVND (reference sequence). CDR3 bases: TGTGCCAGTCAGGTTACGACAGGGGGCGATTCACCCCTCCACTTT. It is translated as CASQVTTGGDSPLHF.

CDR3 amino acids: CASSLRVWRGGLQETQYF. The CDR3 region has the DNA TGTGCCAGCAGCTTGAGGGTGTGGAGGGGAGGGCTCCAAGAGACCCAGTACTTC. The chain links TRBV11-2 to TRBJ2-5; TRBD2 matches 7 bases. The V gene end was trimmed by 3 bases and the J gene end by 1 base; junction bases not matched to a gene: 14. This CDR3 has 18 residues. CDR1 and CDR2 (germline): SGHAT, FQNNGV.

The rearrangement uses TRBV28 and TRBJ2-5, with 9 bases lining up with TRBD1. Per germline, CDR1 MDHEN and CDR2 SYDVKM. The CDR3 sequence is 15 residues long. With 6 bases clipped from V and 4 bases from J, the junction kept 9 bases outside the gene matches. This chain's CDR3 is CASSSQGAPGETQYF. The DNA for the CDR3 is TGTGCCAGCAGCTCACAGGGGGCGCCGGGAGAGACCCAGTACTTC.

This chain connects TRBV28 to TRBJ1-2, with a tentative D call TRBD1 (6 bases). The CDR3 extends over 12 amino acids. Trimming took off 8 bases at V and 2 bases at J, with 9 bases between the two ends. Looked up from germline, CDR1 is MDHEN and CDR2 is SYDVKM. CDR3 protein: CASVRGNYGYTF. The CDR3 DNA reads as TGTGCCAGCGTCAGGGGAAACTATGGCTACACCTTC.

The chain carries TRBV16 and TRBJ1-5; 7 bases fit TRBD1. The CDR3 is 15 amino acids. The ends lost 0 bases at V and 4 bases at J; junction bases unmatched: 3. Germline V gene data show CDR1 as KGHSY and CDR2 as FQNENV. The CDR3 DNA reads TGTGCCAGCAGCCAATCGGGGACAGCGAATCAGCCCCAGCATTTT. This gives the protein CASSQSGTANQPQHF.

The chain joins TRBV5-1 to TRBJ2-5, with 11 bases aligning to TRBD2. CDR3 length: 16 residues. The V and J ends lost 1 base and 5 bases, in that order; junction bases with no gene match: 7. CDR1 and CDR2 from the germline V gene are SGHRS and YFSETQ. In nucleotides, the CDR3 is TGCGCCAGCAGCTTGAATAGCGGGGGGGCAGGGGAGACCCAGTACTTC. Amino acid sequence: CASSLNSGGAGETQYF. Full variable domain (remainder filled in from reference TRBV5-1 and TRBJ2-5): KAGVTQTPRYLIKTRGQQVTLSCSPISGHRSVSWYQQTPGQGLQFLFEYFSETQRNKGNFPGRFSGRQFSNSRSEMNVSTLELGDSALYLCASSLNSGGAGETQYFGPGTRLLVL.

The genes are TRBV2 and TRBJ2-4; D gene unclear. The CDR3 sequence is 11 residues long. CDR1 is SNHLY and CDR2 is FYNNEI in the germline V gene. Trimming shortened V by 2 bases and J by 12 bases, and 8 bases separated the two germline ends. The CDR3 is CASSETVGQYF. In DNA form, the CDR3 reads TGTGCCAGCAGTGAAACAGTTGGTCAGTACTTC.

The genes are TRBV18 and TRBJ1-2, with a weak D call TRBD1 (5 bases). The CDR3 covers 15 residues. Germline assignment: CDR1 KGHSH and CDR2 LQKENI. The ends were cut back, 1 base at V and 3 bases at J, with 12 bases in the middle. CDR3 in amino acids: CASSPRQGEDYGYTF. CDR3 nucleotides: TGTGCCAGCTCACCACGTCAAGGGGAGGACTATGGCTACACCTTC.

The J gene is TRBJ1-4, the V gene TRBV7-6; TRBD1 is a possible D gene (6 bases). The CDR3 spans 16 residues. Trimming stripped 6 bases from V and 3 bases from J, with 17 bases between. Germline loops: CDR1 SGHVS, CDR2 FNYEAQ. The CDR3 DNA sequence: TGTGCCAGCAGTTCCCCCGATGGACAGCCTAATGAAAAACTGTTTTTT. It translates to CASSSPDGQPNEKLFF.

Only one count was recorded for this clone. The gene calls are TRBV7-2 and TRBJ1-2; a weak D match, TRBD1 (5 bases). Germline V lookup: CDR1 SGHTA, CDR2 FQGNSA. V gave up 5 bases and J gave up 4 bases, with 14 bases separating them. CDR3 length: 14 residues. The CDR3 region has the DNA TGTGCCAGCAGCGTAGAGGGGCCTCTCTATGGCTACACCTTC. Residues: CASSVEGPLYGYTF. Complete variable domain (other parts from reference TRBV7-2 and TRBJ1-2): GAGVSQSPSNKVTEKGKDVELRCDPISGHTALYWYRQSLGQGLEFLIYFQGNSAPDKSGLPSDRFSAERTGGSVSTLTIQRTQQEDSAVYLCASSVEGPLYGYTFGSGTRLTVV.

This clone appeared a single time. The genes are TRBV7-2 and TRBJ1-6; tentatively, D is TRBD1 (6 bases). V lost 10 bases and J 0 bases, leaving 10 bases between the germline ends. This CDR3 has 14 amino acids. Per germline, CDR1 SGHTA and CDR2 FQGNSA. CDR3 in DNA: TGTGCCACCCAGGGGAGCTCCTATAATTCACCCCTCCACTTT. Translating it yields CATQGSSYNSPLHF.

The chain employs TRBV18 and TRBJ2-1, with 9 bases aligning to TRBD1. The CDR3 totals 14 residues. The V gene end was trimmed by 1 base and the J gene end by 6 bases; junction bases not matched to a gene: 1. Germline CDR1 KGHSH, CDR2 LQKENI. The DNA of the CDR3 is TGTGCCAGCTCACCACGGGACAGGGTCAATGAGCAGTTCTTC. It codes for CASSPRDRVNEQFF.

This rearrangement joins TRBV18 to TRBJ1-5; the D gene is possibly TRBD1 (5 bases). Trimming stripped 3 bases from V and 4 bases from J, with 10 bases between. The CDR3 sequence is 14 residues long. The V gene's germline CDR1 is KGHSH and CDR2 LQKENI. The CDR3 bases are TGTGCCAGCTCACCTGGGACTACTAATCAGCCCCAGCATTTT. Amino acids: CASSPGTTNQPQHF.

The gene calls are TRBV9 and TRBJ1-6; D is unresolved. Trimming took 0 bases from V and 8 from J, leaving 9 bases between them. There are 14 residues in the CDR3. CDR1 and CDR2 (germline): SGDLS, YYNGEE. CDR3 region: CASSVAAADSPLHF. The CDR3 nucleotides are TGTGCCAGCAGCGTAGCCGCGGCGGATTCACCCCTCCACTTT. Supplemented by reference TRBV9 and TRBJ1-6, the full variable domain reads DSGVTQTPKHLITATGQRVTLRCSPRSGDLSVYWYQQSLDQGLQFLIQYYNGEERAKGNILERFSAQQFPDLHSELNLSSLELGDSALYFCASSVAAADSPLHFGNGTRLTVT.

This sequence joins TRBV25-1 and TRBJ1-2, with 8 bases fitting TRBD1. The CDR3 runs 13 residues. Per the germline V gene, CDR1 is MGHDK and CDR2 is SYGVNS. V gave up 6 bases and J gave up 4 bases; unmatched junction bases: 4. CDR3 coding DNA: TGTGCCAGCAGCTCGACAGGGGTCTATGGCTACACCTTC. Translated: CASSSTGVYGYTF.

This clone was recorded only once. The chain combines TRBV15 with TRBJ1-3; D perhaps matches TRBD1 (5 bases). The CDR3 contains 16 residues. The germline V gene has CDR1 LNHNV and CDR2 YYDKDF (reference sequence). The V end lost 0 bases, the J end lost 2 bases, and 11 bases lay between the germline ends. CDR3 loop: CATSRDPGVAGNTIYF. The CDR3 DNA is TGTGCCACCAGCAGAGATCCGGGGGTTGCTGGAAACACCATATATTTT.

The chain uses TRBV5-4 and TRBJ1-4; D gene uncertain. Deletions cut 6 bases from V and 8 bases from J, with 14 bases between. Germline CDR1 is SGHNT and CDR2 is YYREEE (reference sequence). The CDR3 runs to 13 residues. The CDR3: CASKRARGEKLFF. CDR3 in DNA: TGTGCCAGCAAGAGGGCGCGAGGCGAAAAACTGTTTTTT.

The chain recombines TRBV25-1 with TRBJ1-2; 12 positions match TRBD1. The J segment lost 8 bases and the V segment lost 5 bases, leaving 6 bases of the junction unmatched. Germline V gene data show CDR1 as MGHDK and CDR2 as SYGVNS. This CDR3 is 14 amino acids long. The CDR3 is CASSRGTGGRGYTF. The CDR3 coding sequence is TGTGCCAGCAGTCGGGGGACAGGGGGCCGAGGCTACACCTTC.

In DNA form, the CDR3 reads TGTGCCAGCAGTTACGGGGGGGGACTTGTTTACGAGCAGTACTTC. The encoded protein is CASSYGGGLVYEQYF. The genes are TRBV6-5 and TRBJ2-7, with 7 bases matching TRBD2. The V and J ends lost 2 bases and 4 bases, in that order; junction bases with no gene match: 8. CDR1 MNHEY and CDR2 SVGAGI come from the germline V gene. This CDR3 has 15 amino acids.

V usage is TRBV10-3 and J usage is TRBJ2-3, with TRBD2 matching 14 bases. CDR3 length: 16 residues. Germline-derived CDR1 and CDR2 are ENHRY and SYGVKD. V lost 2 bases to trimming and J lost 5 bases; unmatched junction nucleotides: 3. CDR3 residues: CAISEPGLAGGDTQYF. The CDR3 coding sequence is TGTGCCATCAGTGAGCCCGGACTAGCGGGAGGAGATACGCAGTATTTT.

A single count supports this clone. CDR3: CASKIGNPRVNEQFF. The CDR3 DNA follows: TGTGCCAGCAAAATTGGAAACCCGAGGGTCAATGAGCAGTTCTTC. The gene calls are TRBV2 and TRBJ2-1; tentatively, D is TRBD2 (5 bases). V was cut by 7 bases and J by 6 bases, with 19 bases left in between. Germline CDR1 is SNHLY and CDR2 is FYNNEI. The CDR3 loop spans 15 amino acids.

The chain employs TRBV6-1 and TRBJ2-1, with 7 bases lining up with TRBD2. CDR1 MNHNS and CDR2 SASEGT come from the germline V gene. V trimming: 4 bases; J trimming: 10 bases; junction bases outside the gene matches: 7. The CDR3 has 13 residues. Here the CDR3 reads CASSGELAYEQFF. In DNA, the CDR3 is TGTGCCAGCAGTGGCGAACTAGCGTACGAGCAGTTCTTC.

J is TRBJ1-6 and V is TRBV6-5, with 8 bases lining up with TRBD1. From germline, CDR1 is MNHEY and CDR2 SVGAGI. There are 15 residues in the CDR3. With 5 bases clipped from V and 7 bases from J, the junction kept 7 bases outside the gene matches. The CDR3 protein is CASSKITGGNSPLHF. The CDR3 DNA reads as TGTGCCAGCAGTAAAATAACAGGGGGAAATTCACCCCTCCACTTT.

The DNA of the CDR3 is TGTGCCAGCAGAAGACAGGAAGAGACCCAGTACTTC. Protein sequence: CASRRQEETQYF. This chain links TRBV6-6 with TRBJ2-5, with a tentative D call TRBD1 (6 bases). The CDR3 contains 12 residues. V was trimmed by 6 bases and J by 3 bases, leaving 8 bases between them. CDR1 is MNHNY, CDR2 SVGAGI, per germline (reference sequence).

This chain connects TRBV6-1 to TRBJ1-5; no clear D. The CDR3 covers 17 residues. Germline assignment: CDR1 MNHNS and CDR2 SASEGT. Trimming stripped 4 bases from V and 0 bases from J, with 16 bases between. CDR3 amino acids: CASSGRSPRNSNQPQHF. The CDR3 DNA is TGTGCCAGCAGTGGCCGATCCCCGCGGAATAGCAATCAGCCCCAGCATTTT.

The rearrangement uses TRBV19 and TRBJ2-5; 9 bases map to TRBD1. J was trimmed by 4 bases and V by 2 bases; bases with no gene match: 2. This CDR3 region has 14 residues. CDR1 is LNHDA and CDR2 is SQIVND in the germline V gene (reference sequence). This chain's CDR3 is CASSITGQGETQYF. DNA of the CDR3: TGTGCCAGTAGTATAACGGGACAGGGAGAGACCCAGTACTTC.